This T cell receptor beta chain appears in the sequencing data of a study of blood T cell repertoires in COVID-19. About the study: Acute and convalescent COVID-19 specimens originated in the United States, Italy and Spain. Nucleic acid was either cDNA or gDNA, and it came from T cells, B-cell-depleted T cells, or PBMCs.

TCRdb keeps only in-frame clones here, not all; method: immunoSEQ multiplex PCR. The profile covers almost 400,000 clones, with roughly 90% appearing a single time and 0.95% to 1% taken by the ten largest. Germline V gene sequence: CDR1 ENHRY, CDR2 SYGVKD. The CDR3 consists of 14 residues. The V gene lost 3 bases and the J gene lost 4 bases, with 13 bases spanning the gap. Enrolled through a virtual design, the participants were between roughly 18 and 90 years of age and came from about two dozen US areas. Participants' reported clinical history set cohort assignment. The V gene is TRBV10-3, the J gene TRBJ2-7; no clear D gene. The sequence derives from a woman between 25 and 40 years old with acute COVID-19. Sequenced sample: PBMCs or T cells enriched from blood (not recorded which). DNA for the CDR3: TGTGCCATCAGTGACCCTGGCACAGAATACGAGCAGTACTTC. It yields the protein CAISDPGTEYEQYF.